This is a list of T cell receptor beta chains from one sample in a study of human T cells and chemical hapten exposure. TCRdb recomputed calls from the RACE reads with MiXCR, one row per CDR3 protein. The sample contains around 380,000 distinct CDR3 sequences, approximately 5.8% of which appear only once. Sequenced here: whole blood, sampled in connection with sensitization to the hapten diphenylcyclopropenone (DPC). These TCRs come from a woman aged 18-29 years with alopecia areata. Some clones in this sample may be carry-over from other donors' samples. The CDR3 runs from the conserved cysteine through the conserved F or W. The D gene is left open where the match is weak. Expanded clones are given a class, and other clones once, few, many or no size at all.

>few|TRBV9|NA|14|TRBJ1-2
TGTGCCAGCAGCGCCTACTCCGAGAGCTATGGCTACACCTTC
CASSAYSESYGYTF
>NA|TRBV15|TRBD1|16|TRBJ2-3
TGTGCCACCTCTACCCCGGACAGGGGGCGGACAGATACGCAGTATTTT
CATSTPDRGRTDTQYF
>NA|TRBV19|NA|15|TRBJ2-1
TGTGCCAGTAGTAACAGGGATTCGTCCTACAATGAGCAGTTCTTC
CASSNRDSSYNEQFF
>NA|TRBV11-2|TRBD2|15|TRBJ2-1
TGTGCCAGCAGCTTAAACGGGGGGACCTACAATGAGCAGTTCTTC
CASSLNGGTYNEQFF
>many|TRBV12-3/TRBV12-4|TRBD1|15|TRBJ2-7
TGTGCCAGCAGTCGGATGGGACAGGGGGATTACGAGCAGTACTTC
CASSRMGQGDYEQYF
>NA|TRBV12-3/TRBV12-4|TRBD1|15|TRBJ2-3
TGTGCCAGCAGTGAACAGGGGGCGACCACAGATACGCAGTATTTT
CASSEQGATTDTQYF
>few|TRBV9|TRBD1|14|TRBJ1-2
TGTGCCAGCAGCTTCAGACAGGGGAACTATGGCTACACCTTC
CASSFRQGNYGYTF
>NA|TRBV4-3|TRBD1|17|TRBJ1-4
TGCGCCAGCAGCCAAGCAGTAGTAGAGGACAGGTCTGAAAAACTGTTTTTT
CASSQAVVEDRSEKLFF
>NA|TRBV7-9|NA|14|TRBJ1-1
TGTGCCAGCAGCTCGCAACACCCTAACACTGAAGCTTTCTTT
CASSSQHPNTEAFF
>many|TRBV14|NA|14|TRBJ2-1
TGTGCCAGCGGGGCAGGGCCCGCGAGGAATGAGCAGTTCTTC
CASGAGPARNEQFF
>few|TRBV7-8|TRBD1|21|TRBJ1-2
TGTGCCAGCAGCTTAGCCCGATCCCCGGTCCAACAGGGGGCGAGTAACTATGGCTACACCTTC
CASSLARSPVQQGASNYGYTF
>few|TRBV20-1|NA|12|TRBJ1-5
TGCAGTGGCCAGGACGGCAATCAGCCCCAGCATTTT
CSGQDGNQPQHF
>many|TRBV7-7|NA|15|TRBJ2-3
TGTGCTAGCATCCTCTGGGCAGCGGACACAGATACGCAGTATTTT
CASILWAADTDTQYF
>NA|TRBV5-6|TRBD1|15|TRBJ1-1
TGTGCCAGCAGCTTGGCCAGTACGGGACAGGGTGAAGCTTTCTTT
CASSLASTGQGEAFF
>many|TRBV12-3/TRBV12-4|NA|13|TRBJ1-1
TGTGCCAGCAGTTTAACCCAGGGAACTGAAGCTTTCTTT
CASSLTQGTEAFF
>few|TRBV2|NA|14|TRBJ1-2
TGTGCCAGCAGTGTAGAGCAGGCAAACTATGGCTACACCTTC
CASSVEQANYGYTF
>NA|TRBV10-3|TRBD1|16|TRBJ1-4
TGTGCCATCAGCGAGGGGACAGGGGGAAATTATGAAAAACTGTTTTTT
CAISEGTGGNYEKLFF
>NA|TRBV5-5|NA|15|TRBJ2-3
TGTGCCAGCAGCACATCCCCGGGCTCCACAGATACGCAGTATTTT
CASSTSPGSTDTQYF
>NA|TRBV4-3|TRBD2|16|TRBJ2-3
TGCGCCAGCAGCCAAGAAACTAGCGGGGTCGCAGATACGCAGTATTTT
CASSQETSGVADTQYF
>NA|TRBV2|TRBD1|14|TRBJ2-3
TGTGCCAGCATTGGACAGGTTAGCACAGATACGCAGTATTTT
CASIGQVSTDTQYF
>NA|TRBV20-1|TRBD2|21|TRBJ2-3
TGCAGTGCTAGACTTTCCGGAGTAGCGGGGTCCGCCGGTCTCTACACAGATACGCAGTATTTT
CSARLSGVAGSAGLYTDTQYF
>NA|TRBV7-6|TRBD1|16|TRBJ2-1
TGTGCCAGCAGCTTAGGGGACAGGGGTGTAAGGAATGAGCAGTTCTTC
CASSLGDRGVRNEQFF
>few|TRBV7-9|NA|13|TRBJ1-3
TGTGCCAGCAGCTTAGTAGGTCGAAACACCATATATTTT
CASSLVGRNTIYF
>NA|TRBV18|NA|14|TRBJ2-7
TGTGCCAGCTCACCCGGGACACGGGTAATAGAGCAGTACTTC
CASSPGTRVIEQYF
>few|TRBV4-2|TRBD1|15|TRBJ1-1
TGTGCCAGCAGCCAAGATAAAGGACAGGATACTGAAGCTTTCTTT
CASSQDKGQDTEAFF
>few|TRBV28|NA|13|TRBJ2-7
TGTGCCAGCAGTTTACGCCGGCCCTACGAGCAGTACTTC
CASSLRRPYEQYF
>few|TRBV7-8|TRBD2|20|TRBJ2-5
TGTGCCAGCAGCCCATACCGACTAGCGGGGGGACCGATAAAAAAAGAGACCCAGTACTTC
CASSPYRLAGGPIKKETQYF
>few|TRBV12-3/TRBV12-4|TRBD2|16|TRBJ2-1
TGTGCCAGCAGTCCTCAGCGGGGAGGGCCCTACAATGAGCAGTTCTTC
CASSPQRGGPYNEQFF
>many|TRBV12-3/TRBV12-4|TRBD2|14|TRBJ2-3
TGTGCCAGCAGTGCCGGGGGGGGCAGAGATACGCAGTATTTT
CASSAGGGRDTQYF
>NA|TRBV12-3/TRBV12-4|NA|16|TRBJ2-6
TGTGCCAGCAGTTTAGCATACAGCTCTGGGGCCAACGTCCTGACTTTC
CASSLAYSSGANVLTF
>many|TRBV29-1|NA|13|TRBJ2-6
TGCAGCGTTGACAACTCTGGGGCCAACGTCCTGACTTTC
CSVDNSGANVLTF
>NA|TRBV7-2|NA|15|TRBJ1-2
TGTGCCAGCAGCTTTCGCTTGCAGGGGTTCTATGGCTACACCTTC
CASSFRLQGFYGYTF
>many|TRBV12-3/TRBV12-4|NA|13|TRBJ1-2
TGTGCCAGCAGTTGGGGGACGGCCTATGGCTACACCTTC
CASSWGTAYGYTF
>many|TRBV9|NA|13|TRBJ1-1
TGTGCCAGCAGCGTTGCAGGAAACACTGAAGCTTTCTTT
CASSVAGNTEAFF
>many|TRBV10-3|NA|16|TRBJ1-1
TGTGCCATCAGTGAGTTTGAGGGGGAATTGAGGACTGAAGCTTTCTTT
CAISEFEGELRTEAFF
>NA|TRBV6-6|TRBD1|13|TRBJ1-4
TGTGCCAGCAGTGACAGGGAAAATGAAAAACTGTTTTTT
CASSDRENEKLFF
>few|TRBV6-1|TRBD1|15|TRBJ1-1
TGTGCCAGCAGGGAGGGACAGGGCTGGAACACTGAAGCTTTCTTT
CASREGQGWNTEAFF
>few|TRBV25-1|TRBD1|14|TRBJ1-6
TGTGCCAGCAGTGTTGGGACAGATAATTCACCCCTCCACTTT
CASSVGTDNSPLHF
>many|TRBV7-6|NA|15|TRBJ1-1
TGTGCCAGCAGCTCAATGCAGGGGCGGGACACTGAAGCTTTCTTT
CASSSMQGRDTEAFF
>few|TRBV24-1|NA|13|TRBJ2-3
TGTGCCACCCAGGGCCGAGGGACAGATACGCAGTATTTT
CATQGRGTDTQYF
>NA|TRBV20-1|TRBD1|14|TRBJ1-1
TGCAGTGCTAGGACAGGGGCGTTCGACACTGAAGCTTTCTTT
CSARTGAFDTEAFF